This passage covers 8 T cell receptor beta chains from one sample sequenced in a study of T-cell reconstitution after alpha-beta-depleted transplantation in children. Unique molecular identifiers featured in how the TCRbeta library was prepared. Each CDR3 protein gets one entry after TCRdb re-called the PCR reads with MiXCR. The sample lists approximately 290,000 distinct CDR3 sequences; around 10% were seen once. The starting material was peripheral blood, obtained 180 days after TCRalphabeta/CD19-depleted stem cell transplant. These TCRs come from a male patient under 10 years old who had a stem cell transplant for chronic granulomatous disease, so the T cells may come from the graft donor.

This clonotype was observed a few times. The rearrangement links TRBV19 to TRBJ1-1, with 11 bases that match TRBD1. The V gene's germline CDR1 is LNHDA and CDR2 SQIVND (reference sequence). With 7 bases clipped from V and 7 bases from J, the junction kept 11 bases outside the gene matches. This CDR3 is 15 amino acids long. Here the CDR3 reads CASKKQSGQGGEAFF. DNA of the CDR3: TGTGCCAGTAAAAAACAATCGGGACAGGGGGGTGAAGCTTTCTTT. The whole variable domain, filled in from reference TRBV19 and TRBJ1-1, reads DGGITQSPKYLFRKEGQNVTLSCEQNLNHDAMYWYRQDPGQGLRLIYYSQIVNDFQKGDIAEGYSVSREKKESFPLTVTSAQKNPTAFYLCASKKQSGQGGEAFFGQGTRLTVV.

This clonotype has a count of ten or more. The chain uses TRBV5-8 and TRBJ2-1, with D unclear. CDR3 length equals 12 residues. Trimming shortened V by 3 bases and J by 6 bases, and 7 bases separated the two germline ends. Germline V gene sequence: CDR1 SGHTS, CDR2 YDEGEE. CDR3 nucleotides: TGTGCCAGCAGCTCCGTAGTCAATGAGCAGTTCTTC. It yields the protein CASSSVVNEQFF.

The chain is built from TRBV5-1 and TRBJ2-1; 13 bases are a match to TRBD2. Per the germline V gene, CDR1 is SGHRS and CDR2 is YFSETQ. This CDR3 has 15 residues. V gave up 6 bases and J gave up 5 bases; unmatched junction bases: 5. CDR3 coding DNA: TGCGCCAGCACCAGGGGGACTAGCGGGAACAATGAGCAGTTCTTC. It is translated as CASTRGTSGNNEQFF.

This clonotype was picked up many times. This chain's CDR3 is CASSRLLQGLEQYF. The CDR3 coding sequence is TGTGCCAGCAGTCGACTTCTCCAAGGATTGGAGCAGTACTTC. J is TRBJ2-7 and V is TRBV12-3 or TRBV12-4; unclear D gene. V was shortened by 5 bases and J by 7 bases, with 18 bases between the two germline ends. The CDR3 runs 14 residues.

The table lists this clonotype with many counts. The chain couples TRBV5-5 to TRBJ1-3; perhaps TRBD1 as D (6 bases). Trimming shortened V by 4 bases and J by 2 bases, and 10 bases separated the two germline ends. Germline values: CDR1 SGHKS, CDR2 YYEKEE (reference sequence). This CDR3 comprises 14 residues. CDR3 residues: CASSTGQTGNTIYF. CDR3 bases: TGTGCCAGCAGCACAGGGCAAACTGGAAACACCATATATTTT.

At least ten counts were recorded for this clonotype. The chain carries TRBV28 and TRBJ2-5, with D unresolved. Trimming left V 6 bases short and J 7 bases short, with 9 bases between. This CDR3 has 11 amino acids. Germline CDR1 MDHEN, CDR2 SYDVKM. The CDR3 bases are TGTGCCAGCAGACTCGTGGGGACCCAGTACTTC. Encoded protein: CASRLVGTQYF.

The chain carries TRBV7-3 and TRBJ2-3; 9 bases are a match to TRBD1. This CDR3 contains 14 residues. Germline CDR1 and CDR2: SGHTA and FQGTGA. V lost 3 bases, J lost 5 bases, and 3 bases stayed unmatched. The CDR3 DNA is TGTGCCAGCAGCTTTACAGGGGGCCAAGATACGCAGTATTTT. Its protein is CASSFTGGQDTQYF.

This clonotype was found many times. The chain recombines TRBV15 with TRBJ2-5, with D uncertain. V was shortened by 0 bases and J by 5 bases, with 7 bases between the two germline ends. Germline CDR1 reads LNHNV; CDR2 reads YYDKDF (reference sequence). This CDR3 spans 13 amino acids. In DNA form, the CDR3 reads TGTGCCACCAGCAGAGATCGCCAGGAGACCCAGTACTTC. Residues: CATSRDRQETQYF.